The entry below gives a single T cell receptor (beta chain) sequence along with its context. Trimming took 3 bases from V and 8 from J, leaving 13 bases between them. The CDR3 runs 13 residues. Germline CDR1 LGHNA, CDR2 YSLEER. TCR beta CDR3 regions were amplified from RNA transcripts. First-round RT-PCR targeting the TCR CDR3 was performed with the HTBI primer set. TCRdb re-called the multiplex PCR reads with MiXCR, one entry per CDR3 protein. The data hold a few hundred thousand distinct CDR3 sequences, with approximately 16% observed a single time. The data originate from a study of T cells in Graves' hyperthyroidism and ophthalmopathy. About the research overall: Before treatment of any kind, peripheral blood was taken at initial diagnosis.

This TCR derives from a middle-aged woman with Graves' ophthalmopathy. The chain recombines TRBV4-3 with TRBJ1-1; no reliable D call. Input material: blood. The CDR3 spells CASSHLSGLEAFF. The CDR3 DNA sequence: TGCGCCAGCAGCCATCTCAGTGGGCTCGAAGCTTTCTTT.